One and the same sample provided the 8 T cell receptor beta chains below, sequenced in a study of cytomegalovirus exposure and HLA in healthy donors. In the PCR, 60 Vbeta and 13 Jbeta primers were used. Using immunoSEQ multiplex PCR, the repertoire was profiled, and TCRdb retains in-frame clones only, with some absent. The sample lists over 150,000 clones; around 86% were seen once. The sample consisted of PBMCs. These TCRs come from a woman between 45 and 60 years old in good health and CMV-seropositive.

The V call is TRBV27, the J call TRBJ1-6; 7 bases are shared with TRBD1. Germline CDR1 and CDR2: MNHEY and SMNVEV (reference sequence). V was clipped by 7 bases and J by 0 bases; unmatched bases: 6. The CDR3 runs 16 residues. This CDR3 reads CASNIGGNSYNSPLHF. The CDR3, as DNA: TGTGCCAGCAACATAGGGGGCAACTCCTATAATTCACCCCTCCACTTT.

This clone was seen a single time. Different DNA sequences within this sample yield the same CDR3. The rearrangement uses TRBV5-1 and TRBJ2-3; the D gene is possibly TRBD2 (5 bases). V lost 2 bases and J 3 bases, leaving 7 bases between the germline ends. CDR1 is SGHRS and CDR2 is YFSETQ in the germline V gene. The length of the CDR3 is 13 residues. Here the CDR3 reads CASSFGGTDTQYF. The CDR3 DNA follows: TGCGCCAGCAGCTTCGGCGGGACAGATACGCAGTATTTT.

This chain uses TRBV4-1 with TRBJ1-6, with D perhaps matching TRBD1 (6 bases). With 0 bases removed from V and 10 bases from J, the gap between germline ends came to 16 bases. This CDR3 is 16 amino acids long. The germline gives CDR1 MGHRA, CDR2 YSYEKL. Written as DNA, the CDR3 is TGCGCCAGCAGCCAAGAGCCCGCAGGGGCGGCCTCACCCCTCCACTTT. Its translation: CASSQEPAGAASPLHF.

The chain has TRBV30 and TRBJ1-3, with 12 positions matching TRBD1. The CDR3 contains 14 residues. The J segment lost 8 bases and the V segment lost 5 bases, leaving 7 bases of the junction unmatched. The V gene's germline CDR1 is GTSNPN and CDR2 SVGIG (reference sequence). The chain's CDR3 is CAWSGTGGADTIYF. In nucleotides, the CDR3 is TGTGCCTGGTCGGGGACAGGGGGCGCAGACACCATATATTTT. The full variable domain, its missing parts supplied by reference TRBV30 and TRBJ1-3, is SQTIHQWPATLVQPVGSPLSLECTVEGTSNPNLYWYRQAAGRGLQLLFYSVGIGQISSEVPQNLSASRPQDRQFILSSKKLLLSDSGFYLCAWSGTGGADTIYFGEGSWLTVV.

The chain employs TRBV10-2 and TRBJ2-6, with D hard to call. Per germline, CDR1 WSHSY and CDR2 SAAADI. The CDR3 contains 15 residues. The V gene lost 4 bases and the J gene lost 1 base, with 8 bases spanning the gap. CDR3 nucleotides: TGCGCCAGCAGTGGAGGAGTTTCTGGGGCCAACGTCCTGACTTTC. This sequence encodes CASSGGVSGANVLTF.

This clone was found once. The V and J genes are TRBV5-1 and TRBJ2-7; 8 bases agree with TRBD2. V gave up 0 bases and J gave up 2 bases; unmatched junction bases: 4. The CDR3 is 15 residues long. CDR1 and CDR2 from the germline V gene are SGHRS and YFSETQ. In nucleotides, the CDR3 is TGCGCCAGCAGCTTGGTTCCAGCGGGAGCCTACGAGCAGTACTTC. It is translated as CASSLVPAGAYEQYF.

This clone was detected once. The chain employs TRBV9 and TRBJ2-2; the D gene is possibly TRBD1 (5 bases). CDR1 is SGDLS and CDR2 is YYNGEE in the germline V gene. CDR3 length equals 11 residues. With 6 bases removed from V and 7 bases from J, the gap between germline ends came to 7 bases. The CDR3 nucleotides read TGTGCCAGCAACAGGAACGGGGAGCTGTTTTTT. It codes for CASNRNGELFF.

The sample holds one count of this clone. The rearrangement uses TRBV10-2 and TRBJ2-7, with 11 positions matching TRBD1. The ends lost 7 bases at V and 7 bases at J; junction bases unmatched: 6. The CDR3 contains 13 residues. Germline loops: CDR1 WSHSY, CDR2 SAAADI. This chain's CDR3 is CASKKDRGQEQYF. For the CDR3, the DNA is TGCGCCAGCAAGAAGGACAGGGGGCAAGAGCAGTACTTC.